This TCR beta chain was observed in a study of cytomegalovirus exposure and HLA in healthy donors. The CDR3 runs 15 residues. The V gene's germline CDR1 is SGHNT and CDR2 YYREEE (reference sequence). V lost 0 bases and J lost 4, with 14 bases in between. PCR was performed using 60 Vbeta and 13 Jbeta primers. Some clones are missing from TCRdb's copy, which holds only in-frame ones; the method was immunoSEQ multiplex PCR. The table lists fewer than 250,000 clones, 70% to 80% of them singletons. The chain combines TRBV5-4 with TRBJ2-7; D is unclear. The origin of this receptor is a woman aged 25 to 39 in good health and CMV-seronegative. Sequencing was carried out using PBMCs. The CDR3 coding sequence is TGTGCCAGCAGCTTGGCGAGGTCAGTGCATTACGAGCAGTACTTC. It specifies CASSLARSVHYEQYF. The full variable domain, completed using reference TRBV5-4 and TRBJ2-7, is ETGVTQSPTHLIKTRGQQVTLRCSSQSGHNTVSWYQQALGQGPQFIFQYYREEENGRGNFPPRFSGLQFPNYSSELNVNALELDDSALYLCASSLARSVHYEQYFGPGTRLTVT.